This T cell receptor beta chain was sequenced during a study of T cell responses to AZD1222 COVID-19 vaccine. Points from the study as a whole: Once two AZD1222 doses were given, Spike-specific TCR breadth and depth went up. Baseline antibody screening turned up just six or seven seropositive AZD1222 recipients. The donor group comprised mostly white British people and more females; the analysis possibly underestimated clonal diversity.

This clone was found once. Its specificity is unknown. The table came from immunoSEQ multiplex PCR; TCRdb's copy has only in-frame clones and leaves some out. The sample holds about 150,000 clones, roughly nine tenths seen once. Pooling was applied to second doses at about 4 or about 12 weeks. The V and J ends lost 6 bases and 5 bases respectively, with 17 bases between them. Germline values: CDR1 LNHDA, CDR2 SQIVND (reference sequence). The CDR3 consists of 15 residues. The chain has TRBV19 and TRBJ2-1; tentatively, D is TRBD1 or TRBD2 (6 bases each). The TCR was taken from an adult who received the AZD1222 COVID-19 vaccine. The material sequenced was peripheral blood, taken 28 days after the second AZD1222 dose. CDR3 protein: CASRGQAGTHNEQFF. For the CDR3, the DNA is TGTGCCAGTAGGGGACAAGCGGGCACCCACAATGAGCAGTTCTTC.